This T cell receptor beta chain is from a study of T cell repertoires in cytomegalovirus infection. This clonotype was observed many times. CDR1 and CDR2 (germline): SGHTA, FQGNSA. The CDR3 covers 16 residues. J lost 4 bases, V lost 5 bases, and 9 bases had no gene match. TCRdb independently ran MiXCR on the reads; one entry per CDR3 protein. The table shows approximately 240,000 distinct CDR3 sequences, with roughly an eighth occurring only once. The TCR sequence derives from a human donor in good health (CMV status not recorded). Some clones in this sample may be carry-over from other donors' samples. Sequenced sample: PBMCs. The chain employs TRBV7-2 and TRBJ1-1; 11 bases align to TRBD1. This CDR3 is CASSTRRDRGTTEAFF. CDR3 DNA: TGTGCCAGCAGCACGCGCCGGGACAGGGGGACCACTGAAGCTTTCTTT.